The 18 T cell receptor beta chains below all came from one sample that was sequenced in a study of T cells in tumors after PD-1 blockade. Generated by immunoSEQ multiplex PCR, the TCRdb table keeps only in-frame clones and is missing some. Of thousands of clones in the sample, 65% to 80% were seen once. The source was tumor tissue, collected before anti-PD-1 treatment. The receptors here all came from a human donor with basal cell carcinoma.

The chain is built from TRBV12-5 and TRBJ1-5; the D gene is possibly TRBD1 (6 bases). The CDR3 has 23 amino acids. Germline V CDR1 and CDR2: LGHNT, FRNRAP. Trimming pared 0 bases from V and 6 bases from J, leaving 36 bases between. Written as DNA, the CDR3 is TGTGCTAGTGGTTTGGTATCTTCAGTTGAAGATACTATTCAGGGGAAGCGCGGTCAGCCCCAGCATTTT. It encodes CASGLVSSVEDTIQGKRGQPQHF.

The V call is TRBV4-2, the J call TRBJ2-3; no clear D. The CDR3 is made up of 16 amino acids. Germline V lookup: CDR1 LGHNA, CDR2 YNFKEQ. Between the trimmed V and J ends, which lost 0 bases and 2 bases, there was a span of 12 bases. The CDR3 DNA sequence: TGTGCCAGCAGCCAAGATCCGCTACTCGTCACAGATACGCAGTATTTT. Translated: CASSQDPLLVTDTQYF.

The chain carries TRBV6-5 and TRBJ1-3; no definite D call. Germline V lookup: CDR1 MNHEY, CDR2 SVGAGI. This CDR3 spans 13 amino acids. Trimming removed 4 bases at V and 4 bases at J, with 8 bases between. CDR3 nucleotides: TGTGCCAGCAGTTCTAACTTCGGAAACACCATATATTTT. Translation gives CASSSNFGNTIYF.

This clone was counted a few times. This chain joins TRBV7-8 and TRBJ1-2, with a weak D call TRBD1 (6 bases). Germline loops: CDR1 SGHVS, CDR2 FQNEAQ. V was trimmed by 0 bases and J by 5 bases, leaving 13 bases between them. There are 15 residues in the CDR3. As DNA, the CDR3 is TGTGCCAGCAGCTTAGCGCATCAGGGGACTTATGGCTACACCTTC. Translating it yields CASSLAHQGTYGYTF.

The V gene is TRBV5-1, the J gene TRBJ1-6; no reliable D call. V lost 0 bases to trimming and J lost 4 bases, with 5 bases between them. CDR3 length: 14 residues. CDR1 and CDR2 (germline): SGHRS, YFSETQ. This chain's CDR3 is CASSLDGYNSPLHF. In nucleotides, the CDR3 is TGCGCCAGCAGCTTGGATGGGTATAATTCACCCCTCCACTTT.

The V and J genes are TRBV5-6 and TRBJ1-1, with 12 bases fitting TRBD1. The CDR3 covers 17 residues. CDR1 and CDR2 from the germline V gene are SGHDT and YYEEEE. V lost 2 bases to trimming and J lost 1 base; unmatched junction nucleotides: 6. The CDR3 spells CASSFPGQGAGNTEAFF. The CDR3 DNA reads as TGTGCCAGCAGCTTCCCGGGACAGGGGGCTGGGAACACTGAAGCTTTCTTT.

V is TRBV5-6 and J is TRBJ2-1; D is ambiguous. With 4 bases removed from V and 0 bases from J, the gap between germline ends came to 11 bases. Germline-derived CDR1 and CDR2 are SGHDT and YYEEEE. The length of the CDR3 is 15 residues. CDR3 loop: CASSPYRSSYNEQFF. The CDR3 DNA sequence: TGTGCCAGCAGCCCATACCGTAGCTCCTACAATGAGCAGTTCTTC. The entire variable domain, with the rest obtained from reference TRBV5-6 and TRBJ2-1, is as follows: DAGVTQSPTHLIKTRGQQVTLRCSPKSGHDTVSWYQQALGQGPQFIFQYYEEEERQRGNFPDRFSGHQFPNYSSELNVNALLLGDSALYLCASSPYRSSYNEQFFGPGTRLTVL.

V usage is TRBV10-3 and J usage is TRBJ1-1; D uncertain. The CDR3 length is 11 residues. Germline V gene data show CDR1 as ENHRY and CDR2 as SYGVKD. Trimming shortened V by 11 bases and J by 4 bases, and 11 bases separated the two germline ends. CDR3 sequence: CAARQATEAFF. The CDR3 nucleotides are TGTGCCGCCCGACAAGCCACTGAAGCTTTCTTT.

J is TRBJ2-7 and V is TRBV10-3, with TRBD2 as a possible D gene (7 bases). Germline CDR1 reads ENHRY; CDR2 reads SYGVKD. Trimming removed 6 bases from V and 1 base from J, with 16 bases in between. The CDR3 totals 15 residues. For the CDR3, the DNA is TGTGCCATCAGCGTTGGAGGGGGAGGGTCCTACGAGCAGTACTTC. Amino acids: CAISVGGGGSYEQYF.

This chain uses TRBV6-5 with TRBJ2-7; D unclear. From germline, CDR1 is MNHEY and CDR2 SVGAGI. V lost 6 bases to trimming and J lost 6 bases, with 21 bases between them. The CDR3 consists of 15 residues. Here the CDR3 reads CASSQAPGSSGEQYF. The DNA of the CDR3 is TGTGCCAGCAGCCAGGCCCCCGGGTCCTCGGGCGAGCAGTACTTC.

V gene TRBV18 combines with J gene TRBJ1-5; no definite D call. Germline-derived CDR1 and CDR2 are KGHSH and LQKENI. This CDR3 is 12 amino acids long. V lost 6 bases to trimming and J lost 1 base, with 4 bases between them. Written as DNA, the CDR3 is TGTGCCAGCTCTCGGAGCAATCAGCCCCAGCATTTT. Translating it yields CASSRSNQPQHF.

This chain joins TRBV19 and TRBJ2-4; D not resolved. The V gene lost 0 bases and the J gene lost 1 base, with 13 bases spanning the gap. The CDR3 covers 17 residues. Germline V CDR1 and CDR2: LNHDA, SQIVND (reference sequence). CDR3 amino acids: CASSIDLGMLAKNIQYF. The CDR3, as DNA: TGTGCCAGTAGTATAGATCTCGGCATGTTGGCCAAAAACATTCAGTACTTC. Filled out from reference TRBV19 and TRBJ2-4, the complete variable domain reads DGGITQSPKYLFRKEGQNVTLSCEQNLNHDAMYWYRQDPGQGLRLIYYSQIVNDFQKGDIAEGYSVSREKKESFPLTVTSAQKNPTAFYLCASSIDLGMLAKNIQYFGAGTRLSVL.

The chain employs TRBV3-1 (or the pseudogene TRBV3-2) and TRBJ2-5, with D possibly TRBD2 on 6 matching bases. CDR3 length: 15 residues. Deletions cut 2 bases from V and 1 base from J, with 11 bases between. The germline gives CDR1 LGHDT, CDR2 YNNKEL (reference sequence). CDR3 sequence: CASSQTRDFQETQYF. For the CDR3, the DNA is TGTGCCAGCAGCCAAACCCGGGACTTCCAAGAGACCCAGTACTTC.

The chain recombines TRBV14 with TRBJ1-1, with D tentatively TRBD1 (6 bases). Trimming cost V 4 bases and J 1 base, with 10 bases left between them. The CDR3 length is 14 residues. In germline, CDR1 is SGHDN, CDR2 FVKESK. This chain's CDR3 is CASSLPGQNTEAFF. The CDR3 DNA is TGTGCCAGCAGCCTCCCGGGACAGAACACTGAAGCTTTCTTT.

The chain is built from TRBV10-3 and TRBJ2-5; D possibly matches TRBD1 or TRBD2 (6 bases each). The germline gives CDR1 ENHRY, CDR2 SYGVKD. V was trimmed by 5 bases and J by 5 bases, leaving 15 bases between them. CDR3 length: 14 amino acids. DNA of the CDR3: TGTGCCATCAGTCCGTCCGGGGGCCAGGAGACCCAGTACTTC. It is translated as CAISPSGGQETQYF.

The chain joins TRBV6-5 to TRBJ2-5; 12 nucleotides line up with TRBD2. CDR1 MNHEY and CDR2 SVGAGI come from the germline V gene. V was clipped by 6 bases and J by 5 bases; unmatched bases: 7. This CDR3 contains 15 residues. CDR3 DNA: TGTGCCAGCAGCTCGACTAGCGGGGGCCGGGAGACCCAGTACTTC. Its translation: CASSSTSGGRETQYF.

This clone rates as large (0.1 to 1%). This rearrangement joins TRBV7-9 to TRBJ2-5, with 9 bases that match TRBD1. The CDR3 covers 19 residues. Losses at the gene ends were 1 base for V and 3 bases for J; bases not matched to a gene: 15. Germline lookup yields CDR1 SEHNR and CDR2 FQNEAQ (reference sequence). CDR3 nucleotide sequence: TGTGCCAGCAGCTTAGTCCCATTCCCGACAGGGGGGTATAAAGAGACCCAGTACTTC. It is translated as CASSLVPFPTGGYKETQYF.

This sequence joins TRBV5-1 and TRBJ2-7; D is perhaps TRBD2 (5 bases). V shed 0 bases and J shed 0 bases, with 16 bases lying between them. Germline V gives CDR1 SGHRS, CDR2 YFSETQ. The CDR3 has 17 residues. In DNA, the CDR3 is TGCGCCAGCAGCTTGGAGGCGGGCCGATGGAGCTCCTACGAGCAGTACTTC. It codes for CASSLEAGRWSSYEQYF.